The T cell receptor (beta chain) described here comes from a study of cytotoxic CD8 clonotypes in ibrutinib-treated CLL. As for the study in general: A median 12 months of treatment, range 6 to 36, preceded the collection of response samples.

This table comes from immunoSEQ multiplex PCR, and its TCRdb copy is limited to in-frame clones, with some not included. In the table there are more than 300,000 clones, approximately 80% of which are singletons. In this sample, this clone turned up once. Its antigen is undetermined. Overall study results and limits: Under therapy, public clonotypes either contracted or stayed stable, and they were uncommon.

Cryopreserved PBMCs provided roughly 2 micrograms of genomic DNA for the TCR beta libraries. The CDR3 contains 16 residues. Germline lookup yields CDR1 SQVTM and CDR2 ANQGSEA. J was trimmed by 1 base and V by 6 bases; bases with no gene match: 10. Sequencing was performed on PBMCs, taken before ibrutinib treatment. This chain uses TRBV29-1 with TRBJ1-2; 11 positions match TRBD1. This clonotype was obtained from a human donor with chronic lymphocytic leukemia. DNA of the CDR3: TGCAGCGTCCTAGGCACGGGACAGGGGGATAACTATGGCTACACCTTC. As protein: CSVLGTGQGDNYGYTF.